These 13 T cell receptor beta chains came from one sample sequenced in a study of blood T cell repertoires in COVID-19. Only in-frame clones appear in the TCRdb table, and some are missing; sequencing was by immunoSEQ multiplex PCR. The sample gives 150,000 to 200,000 clones, around four fifths of which show up once; around 13% is in the top ten. The specimen sequenced was PBMCs or T cells enriched from blood (not recorded which). These receptors all stem from a woman aged 55-75 years who had recovered from COVID-19.

The chain recombines TRBV18 with TRBJ2-5; D ambiguous. The germline V gene encodes CDR1 KGHSH and CDR2 LQKENI. The V end was cut by 5 bases, the J end by 2 bases, with 6 bases between. The CDR3 is 12 amino acids. The CDR3 is CASSSLQETQYF. The DNA of the CDR3 is TGTGCCAGCTCATCGCTACAAGAGACCCAGTACTTC.

The CDR3 loop reads CSASGTSGRATGELFF. The CDR3 nucleotides are TGCAGTGCTAGTGGTACTAGCGGGAGGGCCACCGGGGAGCTGTTTTTT. This sequence joins TRBV20-1 and TRBJ2-2, with 13 bases lining up with TRBD2. This CDR3 is built from 16 residues. With V trimmed by 3 bases and J by 4 bases, 5 bases remained unmatched. Germline CDR1 is DFQATT and CDR2 is SNEGSKA (reference sequence).

The rearrangement uses TRBV5-8 and TRBJ2-7; 9 bases line up with TRBD1. Germline values: CDR1 SGHTS, CDR2 YDEGEE. This CDR3 contains 18 residues. The ends lost 1 base at V and 1 base at J; junction bases unmatched: 12. CDR3 sequence (DNA): TGTGCCAGCAGCTTGACCCTACAAGGACAGGGGAATTCCTACGAGCAGTACTTC. Translated: CASSLTLQGQGNSYEQYF.

The V call is TRBV30, the J call TRBJ2-7; TRBD1 agrees at 7 bases. The V gene's germline CDR1 is GTSNPN and CDR2 SVGIG (reference sequence). This CDR3 has 12 amino acids. The trim removed 2 bases at V and 3 bases at J, leaving 1 base unmatched. This chain's CDR3 is CAWSRDSYEQYF. The CDR3 region has the DNA TGTGCCTGGAGTAGGGACAGCTACGAGCAGTACTTC. Together with reference TRBV30 and TRBJ2-7, the CDR3 gives the full variable domain: SQTIHQWPATLVQPVGSPLSLECTVEGTSNPNLYWYRQAAGRGLQLLFYSVGIGQISSEVPQNLSASRPQDRQFILSSKKLLLSDSGFYLCAWSRDSYEQYFGPGTRLTVT.

A note on this clone: This sample also contains other DNA sequences that code for the same CDR3. The chain carries TRBV3-1 (or the pseudogene TRBV3-2) and TRBJ1-1; D not resolved. CDR1 and CDR2 from the germline V gene are LGHDT and YNNKEL (reference sequence). Trimming stripped 1 base from V and 3 bases from J, with 6 bases between. CDR3 length: 13 residues. The CDR3: CASSQVPDTEAFF. For the CDR3, the DNA is TGTGCCAGCAGCCAAGTTCCTGACACTGAAGCTTTCTTT.

The rearrangement joins TRBV10-1 to TRBJ2-7; possibly TRBD1 for D (5 bases). V was cut by 2 bases and J by 4 bases, with 9 bases left in between. The CDR3 loop spans 13 amino acids. Germline V gene data show CDR1 as WNHNN and CDR2 as SYGVQD (reference sequence). The CDR3 here is CASSEGAAYEQYF. The DNA of the CDR3 is TGCGCCAGCAGTGAGGGGGCTGCGTACGAGCAGTACTTC.

The rearrangement joins TRBV9 to TRBJ2-5, with 11 bases fitting TRBD1. The CDR3 extends over 17 amino acids. Per germline, CDR1 SGDLS and CDR2 YYNGEE. J was trimmed by 4 bases and V by 4 bases; bases with no gene match: 12. The CDR3 loop reads CASSLTPGTGGGETQYF. DNA for the CDR3: TGTGCCAGCAGCCTGACACCCGGGACAGGGGGGGGAGAGACCCAGTACTTC.

The chain recombines TRBV10-1 with TRBJ1-3; D gene ambiguous. V lost 3 bases and J lost 4, with 7 bases in between. This CDR3 has 13 amino acids. The germline V gene encodes CDR1 WNHNN and CDR2 SYGVQD (reference sequence). The CDR3 spells CASSDRLGNTIYF. CDR3 in DNA: TGCGCCAGCAGTGACAGGTTGGGAAACACCATATATTTT.

This sequence joins TRBV18 and TRBJ2-5; TRBD1 matches at 10 bases. Trimming cost V 1 base and J 4 bases; bases outside gene matches: 6. This CDR3 comprises 16 residues. The germline V gene has CDR1 KGHSH and CDR2 LQKENI. CDR3 in amino acids: CASSPQTGGFTETQYF. CDR3 coding DNA: TGTGCCAGCTCACCACAGACAGGGGGCTTTACAGAGACCCAGTACTTC.

This chain's CDR3 is CASSFQDIRTGELFF. CDR3 DNA: TGCGCCAGCAGCTTCCAGGACATCCGAACCGGGGAGCTGTTTTTT. This chain connects TRBV5-1 to TRBJ2-2; weak D call: TRBD1 (5 bases). This CDR3 is built from 15 residues. Germline V gene lookup returns CDR1 SGHRS and CDR2 YFSETQ. The ends were cut back, 2 bases at V and 5 bases at J, with 13 bases in the middle. The variable domain in full, with the rest retrieved from reference TRBV5-1 and TRBJ2-2, is KAGVTQTPRYLIKTRGQQVTLSCSPISGHRSVSWYQQTPGQGLQFLFEYFSETQRNKGNFPGRFSGRQFSNSRSEMNVSTLELGDSALYLCASSFQDIRTGELFFGEGSRLTVL.

The CDR3: CASSQEQAFSGNTIYF. CDR3 nucleotide sequence: TGCGCCAGCAGCCAAGAGCAGGCCTTCTCTGGAAACACCATATATTTT. This chain uses TRBV4-1 with TRBJ1-3; no clear D gene. Germline V gene lookup returns CDR1 MGHRA and CDR2 YSYEKL. V lost 0 bases and J 0 bases, leaving 9 bases between the germline ends. The CDR3 loop spans 16 amino acids.

The chain has TRBV6-1 and TRBJ2-7, with a tentative D call TRBD2 (6 bases). V shed 1 base and J shed 3 bases, with 13 bases lying between them. Germline values: CDR1 MNHNS, CDR2 SASEGT. The CDR3 runs to 15 residues. Here the CDR3 reads CASSEGLARHYEQYF. The CDR3 DNA sequence: TGTGCCAGCAGTGAAGGGCTAGCGAGACACTACGAGCAGTACTTC.

CDR3 in DNA: TGTGCCAGCAGCTGGGGGGAACTCGATAATTCACCCCTCCACTTT. This translates into CASSWGELDNSPLHF. The chain employs TRBV5-6 and TRBJ1-6; maybe TRBD1 (5 bases). Germline CDR1 and CDR2: SGHDT and YYEEEE. The length of the CDR3 is 15 residues. Deletions cut 3 bases from V and 5 bases from J, with 12 bases between.